The TCR beta chain under discussion was sequenced for a study of blood T cell repertoires in COVID-19. On the study more broadly: Acute-phase and convalescent COVID-19 samples originated in the United States, Italy and Spain. The analysed material was cDNA or gDNA that came from T cells, B-cell-depleted T cells, or PBMCs.

In the original analysis: By means of reference gene primer amplification, nucleated cell counts were estimated. Produced via immunoSEQ multiplex PCR; TCRdb's table is partial and in-frame only. D and trimming come from the DNA, and the V and J calls and clone size come from that table. The data show 100,000 to 150,000 clones, 92% seen once. Germline assignment: CDR1 ENHRY and CDR2 SYGVKD. The V and J ends lost 3 bases and 0 bases respectively, with 8 bases between them. The CDR3 has 14 residues. Seattle patient enrollment occurred during active infection, with longitudinal follow-up thereafter. This clone turned up a few times.

Sequencing was done on a sample of peripheral blood. The V call is TRBV10-3, the J call TRBJ2-5; D perhaps matches TRBD1 (5 bases). The clonotype was recovered from a man aged 50 to 60 with COVID-19, enrolled during active disease. In DNA, the CDR3 is TGTGCCATCAGTGAAAGGGGAAACCAAGAGACCCAGTACTTC. Its translation is CAISERGNQETQYF.